This paragraph reports one T cell receptor (beta chain). The PCR contained 60 Vbeta and 13 Jbeta primers. Assay: immunoSEQ multiplex PCR; the TCRdb copy retains only in-frame clones and omits some. The table for this sample gives tens of thousands of clones. The CDR3 consists of 16 residues. J lost 5 bases, V lost 3 bases, and 8 bases had no gene match. Germline V gene data show CDR1 as MNHNS and CDR2 as SASEGT. The entry originates in a study of cytomegalovirus exposure and HLA in healthy donors. This TCR was sampled from a female donor in good health and CMV-seropositive. Sequencing was carried out using PBMCs. The V gene is TRBV6-1, the J gene TRBJ2-5, with TRBD1 matching 11 bases. In DNA, the CDR3 is TGTGCCAGCAGTGATGCCCCGGGACAGGGGGGGGAGACCCAGTACTTC. Translated, it gives CASSDAPGQGGETQYF.